This record looks at one T cell receptor (beta chain) sequence and its context. The CDR3 contains 14 residues. Trimming left V 4 bases short and J 7 bases short, with 17 bases between. Germline V gene data show CDR1 as SGHRS and CDR2 as YFSETQ. Per the authors' pipeline: Estimated nucleated cell counts came from reference gene primer amplification. Sequenced by immunoSEQ multiplex PCR; TCRdb stores in-frame clones only, minus some. The V and J calls and clone size are taken from that table; D and trimming were inferred from the DNA. The sample has about 22,000 clones; roughly 75% are singletons. This sample is part of a study of blood T cell repertoires in COVID-19. Overall study: Samples came from the United States, Italy and Spain, spanning acute and convalescent COVID-19. PBMCs, B-cell-depleted T cells, or T cells provided the cDNA or gDNA that made up the material.

This TCR was recovered from a man aged 55 to 70 with active COVID-19. J is TRBJ1-2 and V is TRBV5-1; tentatively, D is TRBD1 (6 bases). Material for sequencing was peripheral blood. The CDR3 region has the DNA TGCGCCAGCAGCCACGAAGAGGGGGTCGGTGGCTACACCTTC. Its translation is CASSHEEGVGGYTF.